The T cell receptor (beta chain) under discussion was sequenced for a study of shared clonotypes between healthy human individuals. Several immunoSEQ plates received, in even portions, the genomic DNA of each subset. Replicate PCRs from sorted subsets contained 200 ng DNA, which is roughly 30,000 T cell genomes. Some clones are missing from TCRdb's copy, which holds only in-frame ones; the method was immunoSEQ multiplex PCR. The repertoire has some 2.4 million clones, 80% to 95% of them found once; the top ten carry about 0.39%. Recent acute infections and vaccinations were absent in the healthy HIV-negative adult donors. Specimen: naive CD4+ T cells from PBMCs. Indicated subset: CD45RA+ positively selected. This clonotype originated in a man aged 18 to 29 in good health. Some clones in this sample may be carry-over from other donors' samples.

The chain's CDR3 is CASSFGTGKNNEQFF. CDR3 sequence (DNA): TGTGCCAGCAGTTTCGGGACAGGGAAAAACAATGAGCAGTTCTTC. The chain joins TRBV6-5 to TRBJ2-1, with 9 nucleotides matching TRBD1. J lost 5 bases, V lost 4 bases, and 6 bases had no gene match. Germline-derived CDR1 and CDR2 are MNHEY and SVGAGI. CDR3 length: 15 residues.